These T cell receptor beta chains were read from a single sample in a study of T cells in Graves' hyperthyroidism and ophthalmopathy. MiXCR, applied by TCRdb to the multiplex PCR reads, yields one record per CDR3 protein. This sample has about 500,000 distinct CDR3 sequences, with about 46% found just once. Sequenced material: peripheral blood or thyroid tissue (not recorded which). These receptors were taken from an adult woman with Graves' disease, either hyperthyroidism or ophthalmopathy (not recorded which). CDR3s include the opening cysteine and the closing phenylalanine or tryptophan. D genes are given only for firm matches. Some rows have no size entry. The others give once, few or many, or a class for an expanded clone.

V	size	D	J	CDR3	DNA
TRBV7-3	NA	TRBD2	TRBJ2-5	CASSPGLAGKETQYF	TGTGCCAGCAGCCCTGGGCTAGCGGGAAAAGAGACCCAGTACTTC
TRBV7-9	few	TRBD1	TRBJ1-2	CASSTPRDSFRVNGYTF	TGTGCCAGCAGCACGCCCCGGGACAGCTTTCGGGTAAATGGCTACACCTTC
TRBV10-3	few	NA	TRBJ2-7	CAIIDQSGEQYF	TGTGCCATCATTGACCAATCGGGGGAGCAGTACTTC
TRBV2	NA	TRBD2	TRBJ2-7	CASTLLGTIPYEQYF	TGTGCCAGCACCCTACTGGGGACTATTCCCTACGAGCAGTACTTC
TRBV12-3/TRBV12-4	few	NA	TRBJ1-5	CASSPSVGGNQPQHF	TGTGCCAGCAGCCCATCAGTAGGAGGTAATCAGCCCCAGCATTTT
TRBV6-6	NA	TRBD1	TRBJ2-7	CASSTGTGHEQYF	TGTGCCAGCAGTACTGGGACAGGGCACGAGCAGTACTTC
TRBV7-8	few	NA	TRBJ1-6	CASSLAYRDQRASPLHF	TGTGCCAGCAGCTTAGCGTATCGGGACCAACGCGCTTCACCCCTCCACTTT
TRBV20-1	NA	NA	TRBJ2-6	CSARGGVSISGANVLTF	TGCAGTGCTAGGGGGGGCGTCTCCATCTCTGGGGCCAACGTCCTGACTTTC
TRBV7-9	few	NA	TRBJ1-4	CASSLGGFWEEKLFF	TGTGCCAGCAGCTTGGGGGGATTTTGGGAGGAAAAACTGTTTTTT
TRBV25-1	NA	TRBD1	TRBJ1-4	CASSEFHRGTNEKLFF	TGTGCCAGCAGTGAATTCCACAGGGGGACTAATGAAAAACTGTTTTTT
TRBV20-1	once	NA	TRBJ2-3	CSANDSPTDTQYF	TGCAGTGCCAACGACAGCCCCACAGATACGCAGTATTTT
TRBV24-1	NA	NA	TRBJ2-6	CATSDITDSGANVLTF	TGTGCCACCAGTGATATTACAGACTCTGGGGCCAACGTCCTGACTTTC
TRBV28	few	TRBD1	TRBJ1-2	CASTNRGTYYGYTF	TGTGCCAGCACAAACAGGGGAACATACTATGGCTACACCTTC
TRBV7-6	few	NA	TRBJ2-5	CASSPGEAGRTQYF	TGTGCTAGCAGCCCCGGGGAGGCGGGAAGGACCCAGTACTTC
TRBV7-6	many	NA	TRBJ2-2	CASSPRAANTGELFF	TGTGCCAGCAGCCCCAGAGCGGCGAACACCGGGGAGCTGTTTTTT
TRBV7-2	NA	NA	TRBJ1-1	CASSLARDPEAFF	TGTGCCAGCAGCTTAGCGAGGGACCCTGAAGCTTTCTTT
TRBV10-3	NA	NA	TRBJ1-6	CAIGFGNSPLHF	TGTGCCATCGGCTTCGGGAATTCACCCCTCCACTTT
TRBV7-9	once	TRBD1	TRBJ1-1	CASSHRDRVGTFF	TGTGCCAGCAGCCACCGGGACAGGGTCGGGACTTTCTTT
TRBV7-3	NA	TRBD2	TRBJ2-7	CASSQDPSGIYEQYF	TGTGCCAGCAGCCAAGATCCCAGCGGGATCTACGAGCAGTACTTC
TRBV7-9	many	TRBD1	TRBJ2-7	CASSLAPQGRSVYEQYF	TGTGCCAGCAGCTTAGCCCCACAGGGGCGATCAGTCTACGAGCAGTACTTC
TRBV7-2	few	NA	TRBJ1-1	CASSFWGAEGAEAFF	TGTGCCAGCAGCTTCTGGGGGGCAGAGGGGGCTGAAGCTTTCTTT
TRBV2	many	NA	TRBJ1-2	CASSESPGNYGYTF	TGTGCCAGCAGTGAAAGCCCGGGAAACTATGGCTACACCTTC
TRBV12-3/TRBV12-4	NA	NA	TRBJ1-1	CASSFRQTNTEAFF	TGTGCCAGCAGTTTCCGGCAGACAAACACTGAAGCTTTCTTT
TRBV7-2	many	NA	TRBJ2-7	CASSPTGQATSYEQYF	TGTGCCAGCAGCCCAACGGGCCAGGCCACTTCCTACGAGCAGTACTTC
TRBV27	few	TRBD1	TRBJ1-4	CASRKTGEKLFF	TGTGCCAGCCGCAAGACAGGGGAAAAACTGTTTTTT
TRBV2	NA	NA	TRBJ1-4	CAGSVTGEKLFF	TGTGCCGGCAGCGTCACAGGGGAAAAACTGTTTTTT
TRBV28	NA	NA	TRBJ2-2	CASVPSYTGELFF	TGTGCCAGCGTACCCTCATACACCGGGGAGCTGTTTTTT
TRBV15	NA	NA	TRBJ2-7	CATSRDSGKPAEQYF	TGTGCCACCAGCAGAGATTCAGGGAAACCGGCCGAGCAGTACTTC
TRBV5-1	NA	TRBD1	TRBJ2-6	CVSSWGQGYSGANVLTF	TGCGTCAGCAGCTGGGGACAGGGATACTCTGGGGCCAACGTCCTGACTTTC
TRBV7-8	few	NA	TRBJ2-5	CASSRGQGGSQETQYF	TGTGCCAGCAGCCGGGGTCAGGGGGGGTCCCAAGAGACCCAGTACTTC
TRBV7-2	NA	NA	TRBJ2-5	CAIKGGESQYF	TGTGCCATCAAGGGGGGGGAATCCCAGTACTTC
TRBV11-3	NA	TRBD2	TRBJ2-2	CASSDRAGGITGELFF	TGTGCCAGCAGCGACAGAGCGGGAGGGATCACCGGGGAGCTGTTTTTT
TRBV7-2	NA	NA	TRBJ2-5	CASRGGDQETQYF	TGTGCCAGCCGGGGCGGGGACCAAGAGACCCAGTACTTC
TRBV7-9	NA	NA	TRBJ2-7	CASSLAGLGVLVEQYF	TGTGCCAGCAGCTTAGCGGGTCTCGGGGTTTTGGTCGAGCAGTACTTC
TRBV9	NA	NA	TRBJ2-7	CASSPRGQGAREQYF	TGTGCCAGCAGCCCCCGTGGGCAGGGAGCACGCGAGCAGTACTTC
TRBV29-1	once	NA	TRBJ2-7	CSVVGGPNYEQYF	TGCAGCGTTGTAGGAGGGCCCAACTACGAGCAGTACTTC
TRBV7-2	NA	NA	TRBJ2-7	CASSLAQSGNYEQYF	TGTGCCAGCAGCTTAGCTCAGTCAGGGAACTACGAGCAGTACTTC
TRBV7-9	few	TRBD1	TRBJ2-7	CASSSTRDRGYEQYF	TGTGCCAGCAGCTCCACCCGGGACAGGGGCTACGAGCAGTACTTC
TRBV2	many	TRBD1	TRBJ2-7	CASNQGADEQYF	TGTGCCAGCAATCAGGGGGCGGACGAGCAGTACTTC
TRBV7-3	NA	NA	TRBJ2-2	CASSLAGSVSGELFF	TGTGCCAGCAGCTTGGCAGGGTCGGTTTCAGGGGAGCTGTTTTTT
TRBV2	few	TRBD1	TRBJ2-7	CASRVTGGDEQYF	TGTGCCAGCAGAGTAACAGGGGGCGACGAGCAGTACTTC